The present TCR beta chain was sequenced within a study of OX40 agonist ivuxolimab in advanced cancers. Study as a whole: Each patient was given ivuxolimab into a vein every 2 weeks, at 0.01 to 10 mg/kg. Study findings and constraints: The study observed clonal expansion of CD4+ and CD8+ blood T cells by week 6 at 0.1 to 3.0 mg/kg. A proportion of nonresponders additionally exhibited low normalized T-cell clonal expansion.

Using immunoSEQ multiplex PCR, the repertoire was profiled, and TCRdb retains in-frame clones only, with some absent. This table holds tens of thousands of clones, approximately 80% found once. To note about this clone: What it binds is not known.

Trimming took 6 bases from V and 4 from J, leaving 6 bases between them. The V gene's germline CDR1 is SNHLY and CDR2 FYNNEI. This CDR3 is 11 amino acids long. The sequence came from an adult with an advanced solid tumor such as melanoma, head and neck, liver or kidney cancer. The rearrangement uses TRBV2 and TRBJ2-5; D uncertain. Sequenced material: CD4+ or CD8+ T cells sorted from blood, taken in a trial of the OX40 agonist ivuxolimab. In DNA, the CDR3 is TGTGCCAGCAGCCCACGAGAGACCCAGTACTTC. This codes for CASSPRETQYF.